In this sample, the clone carrying this T cell receptor (beta chain) turned up a few times. Its matching antigen is unknown. Cells were stimulated nonspecifically with anti-CD3/anti-CD28 magnetic beads. Responding CD4+ T cells were sorted by upregulation of both CD40 ligand and CD69. This was the immunoSEQ version 4 assay in survey mode. Repertoires were generated with immunoSEQ multiplex PCR, while TCRdb's copy carries only in-frame clones and drops some. Among roughly 43,000 clones listed, roughly nine tenths were seen once. This sample stems from a study of persistence of HIV-infected CD4 T cells. The study's findings and limits: Degenerate expanded CDR3beta sequences were enriched among CMV- and Gag-responding cells.

V was cut by 0 bases and J by 7 bases, with 10 bases left in between. This CDR3 comprises 15 residues. In germline, CDR1 is MNHEY, CDR2 SVGAGI. The chain recombines TRBV6-5 with TRBJ1-6; no clear D gene. Sample: CD4+ T cells sorted from PBMCs after approximately 19-hour stimulation, taken from a patient who received antiretroviral therapy. The sequence derives from an adult man with HIV who was CMV-seropositive. The CDR3 sequence is CASSYSTGRNSPLHF. The CDR3 nucleotides read TGTGCCAGCAGTTACTCGACCGGGCGGAATTCACCCCTCCACTTT.